Given below is one T cell receptor (beta chain) in context. TCRdb's table, derived via immunoSEQ multiplex PCR, lists solely in-frame clones and lacks some. The table records roughly 120,000 clones, roughly 90% of them present only once. This entry comes from a study of blood T cell repertoires in COVID-19. The CDR3 totals 13 residues. Germline CDR1 reads KGHDR; CDR2 reads SFDVKD. This TCR was recovered from a man over 45 with active COVID-19. Sequencing was carried out using peripheral blood. This chain links TRBV24-1 with TRBJ2-1; 7 bases align to TRBD1. The CDR3 is CACAGQDFNEQFF. The CDR3 DNA is TGTGCTTGCGCTGGACAGGATTTCAATGAGCAGTTCTTC.